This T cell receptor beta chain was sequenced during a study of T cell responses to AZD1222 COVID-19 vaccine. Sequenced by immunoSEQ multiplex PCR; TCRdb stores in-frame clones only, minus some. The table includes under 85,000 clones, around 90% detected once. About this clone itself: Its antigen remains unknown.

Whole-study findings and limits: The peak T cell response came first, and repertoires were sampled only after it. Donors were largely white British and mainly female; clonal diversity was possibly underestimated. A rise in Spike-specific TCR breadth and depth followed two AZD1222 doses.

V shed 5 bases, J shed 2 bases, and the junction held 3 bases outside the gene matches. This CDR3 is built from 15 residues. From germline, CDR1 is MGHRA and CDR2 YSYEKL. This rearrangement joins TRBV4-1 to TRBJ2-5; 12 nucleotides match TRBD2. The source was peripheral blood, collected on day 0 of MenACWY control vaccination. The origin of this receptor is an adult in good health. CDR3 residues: CASSAGLAGQETQYF. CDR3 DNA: TGCGCCAGCAGCGCAGGACTAGCGGGGCAAGAGACCCAGTACTTC.